This T cell receptor beta chain was identified during a study of T-cell reconstitution after alpha-beta-depleted transplantation in children. During its preparation, the TCRbeta library received unique molecular identifiers. TCRdb itself ran the PCR reads through MiXCR, one entry per CDR3 protein. Among a few hundred thousand distinct CDR3 sequences, around 7.3% were seen once, and the ten largest hold about 8.2%. This clonotype was seen a handful of times. The antigen is unknown. Overall study results and limits: T cells produced anew were the main source of T-cell counts and diversity one year after transplant. Reportedly, alpha-beta T cells present about two months post-transplant originated from several hundred expanded clones of graft origin. There were some patients whose high TCRbeta diversity at day 60 came from surviving recipient T cells and thymic progenitors.

V shed 2 bases, J shed 6 bases, and the junction held 5 bases outside the gene matches. CDR3 size: 15 residues. CDR1 and CDR2 from the germline V gene are GTSNPN and SVGIG (reference sequence). The material sequenced was peripheral blood, taken 360 days after TCRalphabeta/CD19-depleted stem cell transplant. The source of this sequence is a female patient younger than 10 who had a stem cell transplant for Fanconi anemia, so the T cells may come from the graft donor. The V gene is TRBV30, the J gene TRBJ2-1; 12 bases match TRBD2. The CDR3 DNA reads TGTGCCTGGAGTCCTGGACTAGCGGGGCCCAATGAGCAGTTCTTC. Encoded protein: CAWSPGLAGPNEQFF.